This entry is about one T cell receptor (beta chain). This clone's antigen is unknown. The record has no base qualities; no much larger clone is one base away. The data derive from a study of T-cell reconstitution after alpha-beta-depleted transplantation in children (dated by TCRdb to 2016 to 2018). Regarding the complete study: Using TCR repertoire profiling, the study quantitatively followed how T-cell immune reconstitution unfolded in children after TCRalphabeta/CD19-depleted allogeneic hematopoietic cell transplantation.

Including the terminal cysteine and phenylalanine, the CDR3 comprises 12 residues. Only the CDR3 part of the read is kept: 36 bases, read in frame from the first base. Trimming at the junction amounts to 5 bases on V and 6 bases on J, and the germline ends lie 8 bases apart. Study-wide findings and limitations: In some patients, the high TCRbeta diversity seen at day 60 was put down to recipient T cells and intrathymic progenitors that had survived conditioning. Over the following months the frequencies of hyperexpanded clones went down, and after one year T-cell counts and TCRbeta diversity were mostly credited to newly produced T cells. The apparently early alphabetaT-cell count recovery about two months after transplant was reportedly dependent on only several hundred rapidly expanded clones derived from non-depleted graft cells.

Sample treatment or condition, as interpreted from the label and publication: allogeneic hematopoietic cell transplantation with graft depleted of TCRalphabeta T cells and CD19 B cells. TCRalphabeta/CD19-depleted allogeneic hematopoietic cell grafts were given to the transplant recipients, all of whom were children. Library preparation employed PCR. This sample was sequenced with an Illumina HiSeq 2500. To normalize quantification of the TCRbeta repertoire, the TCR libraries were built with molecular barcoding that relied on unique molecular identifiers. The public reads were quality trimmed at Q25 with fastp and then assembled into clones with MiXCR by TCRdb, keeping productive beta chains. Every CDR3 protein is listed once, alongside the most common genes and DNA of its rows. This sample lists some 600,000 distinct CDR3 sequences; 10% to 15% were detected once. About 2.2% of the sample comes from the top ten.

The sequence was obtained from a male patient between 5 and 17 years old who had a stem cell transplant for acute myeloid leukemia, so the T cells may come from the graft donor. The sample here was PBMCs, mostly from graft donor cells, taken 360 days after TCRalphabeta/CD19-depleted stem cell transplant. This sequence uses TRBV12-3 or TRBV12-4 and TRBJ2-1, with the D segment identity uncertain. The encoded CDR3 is CASSPGVNEQFF. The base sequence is TGTGCCAGCAGTCCCGGAGTCAATGAGCAGTTCTTC.